This record concerns one T cell receptor (beta chain) sequence. The ends lost 2 bases at V and 5 bases at J; junction bases unmatched: 4. Germline assignment: CDR1 KGHSH and CDR2 LQKENI. The CDR3 extends over 15 amino acids. This specimen comes from a study of blood T cell repertoires in COVID-19. Produced via immunoSEQ multiplex PCR; TCRdb's table is partial and in-frame only. The table has under 500,000 clones, roughly 87% seen once. The chain employs TRBV18 and TRBJ2-1; TRBD1 matches at 9 bases. Sequencing was done on a sample of PBMCs or T cells enriched from blood (not recorded which). This clonotype was sampled from a woman aged 18 to 35 with acute COVID-19. CDR3 bases: TGTGCCAGCTCACCATTGACAGGGGGTGACAATGAGCAGTTCTTC. This gives the protein CASSPLTGGDNEQFF.